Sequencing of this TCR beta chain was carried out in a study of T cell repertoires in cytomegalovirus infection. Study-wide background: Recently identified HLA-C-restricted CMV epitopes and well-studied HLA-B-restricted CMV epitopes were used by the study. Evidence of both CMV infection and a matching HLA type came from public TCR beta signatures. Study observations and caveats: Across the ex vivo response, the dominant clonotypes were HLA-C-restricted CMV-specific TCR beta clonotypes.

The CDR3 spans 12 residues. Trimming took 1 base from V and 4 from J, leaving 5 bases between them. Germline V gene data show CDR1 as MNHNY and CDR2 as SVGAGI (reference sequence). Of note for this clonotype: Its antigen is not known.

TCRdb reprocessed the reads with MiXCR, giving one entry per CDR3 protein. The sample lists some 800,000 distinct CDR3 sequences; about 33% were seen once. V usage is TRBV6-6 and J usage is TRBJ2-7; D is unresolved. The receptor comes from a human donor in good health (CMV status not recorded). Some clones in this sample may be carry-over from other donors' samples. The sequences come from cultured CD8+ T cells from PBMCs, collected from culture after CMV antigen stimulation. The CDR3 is CASSYLKYEQYF. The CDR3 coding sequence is TGTGCCAGCAGTTACTTGAAGTACGAGCAGTACTTC.